This TCR beta chain came from a study of blood T cell repertoires in COVID-19. The table lists this clone with a count of one. Germline CDR1 reads LNHDA; CDR2 reads SQIVND (reference sequence). Between the trimmed V and J ends, which lost 1 base and 1 base, there was a span of 7 bases. The CDR3 runs 14 residues. Two negative PCRs, clearance, or symptom resolution were required of recovered Cohort 3 donors. TCRdb's copy holds only in-frame clones and misses some; the assay was immunoSEQ multiplex PCR. The repertoire includes 170,000 or so clones, 70% to 80% of them detected once, and around 15% sits in the top ten.

The specimen sequenced was PBMCs or T cells enriched from blood (not recorded which). The sequence was obtained from a woman between 45 and 60 years old who had recovered from COVID-19. The rearrangement links TRBV19 to TRBJ1-1; no definite D call. The CDR3 DNA follows: TGTGCCAGTAGTATAGTTGGCAGGAACACTGAAGCTTTCTTT. Translated: CASSIVGRNTEAFF.